These T cell receptor beta chains were read from a single sample in a study of T cell repertoires in cytomegalovirus infection. For these TCRs, the target antigens are not known. TCRdb used MiXCR to reprocess the reads, holding one entry per CDR3 protein. Of about 920,000 distinct CDR3 sequences listed, approximately 30% are singletons. The source material was cultured CD8+ T cells from PBMCs, sampled from culture after CMV antigen stimulation. These receptors all come from a human donor in good health (CMV status not recorded). Some clones in this sample may be carry-over from other donors' samples. Both conserved end residues are part of each CDR3. The D gene is left open where the match is weak. The size of a clone is reported for some rows only, either as once, few or many, or as a class for expanded clones.

TRBJ2-1 many 13 NA TRBV6-1 TGTGCCAGCAGTGAGAGGTTTTACAATGAGCAGTTCTTC CASSERFYNEQFF
TRBJ1-3 NA 18 NA TRBV7-6 TGTGTCAGCAGTTCCGGGACAAGTCTGGTTCTCTCTGGAAACACCATATATTTT CVSSSGTSLVLSGNTIYF
TRBJ2-7 few 13 NA TRBV5-1 TGCGCCAGCAGGGCGGCTGAGGCCTACGAGCAGTACTTC CASRAAEAYEQYF
TRBJ1-2 NA 19 NA TRBV2 TGTGCCAGCAGTGAGATTCCCCAGGATATTTGGATACTTAACTATGGCTACACCTTC CASSEIPQDIWILNYGYTF
TRBJ2-5 NA 14 TRBD2 TRBV12-3/TRBV12-4 TGTGCCAGCAGTGCGGGGGGGCCGGAGGAGACCCAGTACTTC CASSAGGPEETQYF
TRBJ1-1 NA 15 NA TRBV7-9 TGTACCAGCAGCTTACAAGGGGATGGGAGCACTGAAGCTTTCTTT CTSSLQGDGSTEAFF
TRBJ2-1 NA 15 NA TRBV4-3 TGCGCCAGCAGCCATGTCGGGGACAACTACAATGAGCAGTTCTTC CASSHVGDNYNEQFF
TRBJ2-1 many 13 NA TRBV7-7 TGTGCTAGCAGCTCCAGCGGATACAATGAGCAGTTCTTC CASSSSGYNEQFF
TRBJ2-3 NA 17 NA TRBV4-1 TGCGCCAGCAGCCGTTCGTCGGCAGGGTTAAGCACAGATACGCAGTATTTT CASSRSSAGLSTDTQYF
TRBJ2-3 few 15 TRBD1 TRBV10-3 TGTGCCATCAGTGAGACGGACAGGAGGACAGATACGCAGTATTTT CAISETDRRTDTQYF
TRBJ2-7 NA 16 NA TRBV20-1 TGCAGTGCTAGAGATCGGGTGGTAGGTCTGACGGGCGAGCAGTACTTC CSARDRVVGLTGEQYF
TRBJ1-4 NA 13 NA TRBV6-1 TGTGCCAGCAGTGATCCGACAGGAGAAAAACTGTTTTTT CASSDPTGEKLFF
TRBJ2-3 NA 16 NA TRBV15 TGTGCCACCAGCAGAGATACCGGGCGGGGCGCGGATACGCAGTATTTT CATSRDTGRGADTQYF
TRBJ2-1 many 19 TRBD2 TRBV4-1 TGCGCCAGCAGCCAAGGACTCGGGTGGGAGCGGGACCCCTACAATGAGCAGTTCTTC CASSQGLGWERDPYNEQFF